This record concerns one TCR beta chain sequence. The target of this receptor is not known. Base-call qualities are not available, and no considerably larger clone is one nucleotide away. This record belongs to a study of cytomegalovirus exposure and HLA in healthy donors (TCRdb year 2017). In terms of the full investigation: According to an earlier analysis of 587 of the donors, 150 million to 200 million T cells yielded 117 million unique TCR beta sequences and about 300 Gb of sequence data. Every repertoire in the discovery cohort had been generated on one and the same sequencing platform. A later genetic analysis took genome-wide SNP genotypes for about three fifths of the 666 donors and used that subset as a discovery cohort. The study used immunosequencing to profile the T cell repertoires of around 600 subjects and linked those repertoires to cytomegalovirus serostatus. HLA typing included class I and class II loci at four-digit resolution. Roughly 5 DR-DQ haplotypes were handled as single units for association and clustering, since linkage in the cohort was strong. Rather than using new phenotypic data, the later analysis identified candidate immune exposures from TCR beta sequences and from how often those sequences occurred across donors. The genetic ancestry cluster associated with self-reported Caucasian donors included around four fifths of the roughly 400 genotyped donors. The number of donors typed differed by locus, with roughly 620-630 for A, B, C, DRB1 and DQB1, roughly 520 for DQA1, 606 for DPA1, and about 450 for DPB1. In addition to the first cohort of hundreds of subjects, a separate validation cohort of 130 or so different subjects was used. An earlier analysis of some 500 of the donors used high-throughput TCR beta sequencing to judge whether each TCR beta V gene segment behaved as functional or pseudogenic. Donor age, sex, ethnicity and CMV serostatus were compiled alongside the repertoire data. Across 300 to 500 genotyped donors of the cohort, an average of roughly 250,000 unique TCR beta nucleotide sequences per donor were sequenced, and roughly a sixth of those sequences were non-productive. The study aimed to test whether signatures of past pathogen exposure could be identified by cataloging public T cell receptors. A later analysis re-examined previously published TCR beta repertoires from 600 to 700 donors and added high-resolution HLA genotyping to investigate patterns of TCR occurrence. Around 320 gigabases of sequencing data and 70 million to 100 million unique TCR sequences were included in an early release covering about 700 HLA-typed donors. The study combined high-throughput TCR immunosequencing, statistical association of individual TCRs with disease status, and machine learning to predict cytomegalovirus infection status. Overall study outcomes, separate from this receptor: In a later analysis, several top co-occurrence clusters were reported to appear linked to parvovirus B19, influenza, CMV and Epstein-Barr virus. The cohort was sequenced for TCR beta chains only, and without alpha or paired-chain data the features that could be detected were limited. In a later analysis, some 18,000 TCR beta sequences were associated with specific HLA alleles at a false discovery rate of 0.05. A further reported finding was that TCR beta sequences accurately predicted the HLA-A and HLA-B alleles for most subjects in the first cohort. In a later analysis, TCR association rates were found to vary across HLA loci, with the most associated TCRs seen for DRB1 alleles and the fewest for HLA-C alleles. In a later genetic analysis, a missense DCLRE1C variant was associated with V-gene and J-gene trimming of TCR beta chains, and the association was replicated in an independent cohort. Because some donors lacked HLA typing at each locus, the association tests relied only on the typed subset. It was suggested by the authors that the approach could potentially be generalized to other disease states and immunological phenotypes. The classifier was reported to diagnose cytomegalovirus status with high specificity and sensitivity in both the original cohort and the validation cohort. Roughly uniform sequencing depth across donors was assumed in presence/absence analyses, although this assumption may not hold. Most CMV-associated TCR beta chains appeared to be HLA-restricted in a later analysis, and the HLA associations seemed to be driven largely by CMV exposure. When HLA alleles, especially DR and DQ, strongly co-occurred, TCR associations were difficult to assign to individual alleles. In the study, approximately 150 TCR beta chains were listed as associated with cytomegalovirus. In a later analysis, HLA-associated TCR beta chains showed more clonal expansion and lower generation probabilities than non-associated chains that were equally common. In vitro tests confirmed that three of the cytomegalovirus-associated TCR beta chains recognize cytomegalovirus antigens. Across donors, most TCR sequences were observed very rarely, whereas some public TCRs were present in many individuals. Because counts were too low, seventeen rarely observed V segments, including chromosome 9 orphons, were excluded from the earlier analysis of 500 to 700 of the donors. Correlated functional status among segregating V segments might be attributable to linkage disequilibrium, but an unknown experimental factor could not be ruled out. Broadly in line with IMGT annotations, most TCR beta V segments showed up in productive rearrangements about 87% or about 30% of the time in an earlier analysis of some 590 of the donors. Because the 87-base-pair reads could not distinguish some IMGT-functional V segments, including TRBV6-2 and TRBV6-3, those segments were excluded. For the cohort, immune exposure information was limited to CMV serostatus. A group of highly shared sequence variants was considered likely to be a technical artifact of the sequencing pipeline. A later genetic analysis reported fewer N-insertions in productive TCRs among donors in an Asian-associated ancestry cluster than the roughly 670-donor mean.

The CDR3 runs 15 residues from the cysteine to the phenylalanine. This entry keeps only the CDR3 DNA: 45 bases, framed from base 1. CDR1 and CDR2 (SGHTA, FQGNSA) derive from the germline V gene. From V the trimming removes 6 bases and from J it removes 3 bases, while the gene matches leave 8 bases of the junction unaccounted for. The cohort comprised fewer than 750 healthy bone marrow donors. At the time of sampling, all cohort members were nominally healthy, though unrecorded immune exposures were likely present. The donor tested CMV seronegative, placing the donor among the roughly 400 seronegative members of the cohort. Every donor gave a peripheral blood sample, and the peripheral blood mononuclear cells from that sample were used for TCR beta sequencing. Genomic DNA was extracted from the blood cell samples with the Qiagen DNeasy Blood Extraction Kit. Library prep was done by the immunoSEQ multiplex PCR assay. The multiplex PCR relied on a mix of 60 forward primers for TCR Vbeta segments and 13 reverse primers for TCR Jbeta segments. The CDR3 region of rearranged TCR beta genes was amplified from genomic DNA by a multiplex PCR assay. On the Illumina HiSeq System, the amplified TCR beta libraries were sequenced as 87-base-pair reads. As for how the authors treated the data: A later analysis tallied 75 million to 95 million unique TCR beta chains across the 700 or so repertoires, and approximately 12 million of those chains were shared by two or more donors. To remove PCR and sequencing errors, raw reads were error-corrected and collapsed into unique sequences using a nearest-neighbor algorithm that merged closely related sequences. V, D and J gene segments were assigned by aligning CDR3 sequences to IMGT reference sequences. For a sequence to be retained, a match of at least six nucleotides was required to both a V gene segment and a J gene segment. A rearrangement was called productive if the CDR3 had no stop codons and remained in frame with V and J, and every other rearrangement was called non-productive. CDR3 was defined by IMGT convention, running from the second conserved V-encoded cysteine to the conserved J-encoded phenylalanine. Sequences without an unambiguous match to a single V gene segment were excluded from the earlier analysis of a few hundred of the donors. In an earlier analysis of several hundred of the donors, V segments were called functional above 56.7% productive rearrangements and were called segregating when the between-donor standard deviation exceeded 5%. To diagnose cytomegalovirus status from the catalog of TCR beta chain sequences, a statistical classification framework was built. In a later analysis, V and J genes were assigned by comparing TCR nucleotide sequences against IMGT/GENE-DB human TR gene sequences. The TCRdist pipeline was used in a later analysis to assign CDR3 sequences and most-parsimonious VDJ recombination scenarios. In a later analysis, each TCR beta chain was defined by its CDR3 amino acid sequence together with its V-gene family, and reads lacking a unique V-gene family were excluded. A later analysis removed 450 to 600 highly shared, low-generation-probability nucleotide sequences to deal with suspected cross-contamination and a sequencing artifact. In a later analysis, a clonal expansion index for each public chain was calculated from normalized within-repertoire ranks of inferred template counts. Generation probabilities in a later analysis came from a VDJ recombination model fitted to out-of-frame rearrangements, and those results were checked against IGoR. In a later analysis, TCR-TCR, TCR-HLA and TCR-CMV co-occurrence was scored with hypergeometric tests, and a repertoire-size bias correction was applied to TCR pairs. A later analysis estimated false discovery rates by permuting HLA or CMV assignments 20 times. A later analysis grouped co-occurring TCRs with DBSCAN, adding TCRdist sequence similarity when clustering within HLA-allele-positive subsets. Repertoires with fewer than 30,000 or more than 120,000 public chains, plus five repertoires with anomalous nucleotide sharing, were excluded from co-occurrence clustering. The clones in this table, taken by TCRdb from immuneACCESS, are in-frame only. Not every clone is retained; where verified, under half of the shortfall comes from an unresolved V gene, and the cause of the rest is unknown. V and J calls and clone size are given by that table; D and trimming were obtained from the DNA. This sample holds about 82,000 clones; about 77% were observed only once. The leading ten clones occupy more than 2.5% of the sample.

This clonotype originated in a man in his fifties or sixties in good health and CMV-seronegative. Sequenced material: PBMCs. The chain is encoded by TRBV7-2 joined to TRBJ2-7, and TRBD2 aligns with 10 junction nucleotides. CDR3 sequence: CASRVSGGQYYEQYF. The DNA sequence is given as TGTGCCAGCAGGGTTAGCGGGGGGCAGTACTACGAGCAGTACTTC.